This record covers a single TCR beta chain. The data belong to a study of monozygotic twins with inflammatory bowel disease. TCRdb re-called the 5' RACE reads and shows each CDR3 protein once, DNA omitted. The sample totals approximately 300,000 distinct CDR3 sequences; its top ten clones hold approximately 5.9%. The CDR3 runs 15 residues. The germline gives CDR1 SGHTA, CDR2 FQGNSA. Sample: blood. The chain has TRBV7-2 and TRBJ2-1; TCRdb gives TRBD2 as the D gene, but with no DNA this cannot be confirmed. The receptor's source is a human donor with ulcerative colitis or Crohn's disease, or a healthy co-twin of an affected twin (not recorded which). This CDR3 reads CASRNSGRNYNEQFF.